This T cell receptor beta chain was sequenced in a study of blood T cell repertoires in COVID-19. The CDR3 sequence is 14 residues long. The V gene end was trimmed by 4 bases and the J gene end by 7 bases; junction bases not matched to a gene: 7. CDR1 is SGHRS, CDR2 YFSETQ, per germline. Original data processing: The assay estimated nucleated cells by amplifying reference gene primers. Using immunoSEQ multiplex PCR, the repertoire was profiled, and TCRdb retains in-frame clones only, with some absent. D and trimming come from the DNA, and the V and J calls and clone size come from that table. The top ten hold approximately 10% of the sample, which has some 16,000 clones, 89% seen once.

The sequence came from an older man with acute or convalescent COVID-19. The genes are TRBV5-1 and TRBJ1-5, with TRBD1 matching over 8 bases. Input material: peripheral blood. The CDR3 here is CASSLGQGGQPQHF. CDR3 nucleotides: TGCGCCAGCAGCCTCGGACAGGGCGGCCAGCCCCAGCATTTT.